This T cell receptor beta chain derives from a study of OX40 agonist ivuxolimab in advanced cancers. About the research overall: Patients receiving dose escalation had hepatocellular carcinoma, melanoma, renal cell or head and neck cancer.

TCRdb's table, derived via immunoSEQ multiplex PCR, lists solely in-frame clones and lacks some. The table lists roughly 80,000 clones, around 88% of them singletons. This CDR3 region has 14 residues. Germline V gives CDR1 SGHTA, CDR2 FQGNSA. Of note for this clone: As yet, its antigen is unknown.

Study-wide results and caveats: Undetermined was the antigen specificity of the expanded peripheral T cells. Patients with a partial response at 0.1-3.0 mg/kg had among the lowest clonal expansion.

This TCR derives from an adult with an advanced solid tumor such as melanoma, head and neck, liver or kidney cancer. The source material was CD4+ or CD8+ T cells sorted from blood, sampled in a trial of the OX40 agonist ivuxolimab. The V and J genes are TRBV7-2 and TRBJ2-5; 9 bases match TRBD2. The DNA end is more similar to TRBJ2-7, so the J call may be wrong. The chain's CDR3 is CASSFTFSGSEQYF. The CDR3 DNA reads TGTGCCAGCAGCTTCACATTTAGCGGGAGCGAGCAGTACTTC.